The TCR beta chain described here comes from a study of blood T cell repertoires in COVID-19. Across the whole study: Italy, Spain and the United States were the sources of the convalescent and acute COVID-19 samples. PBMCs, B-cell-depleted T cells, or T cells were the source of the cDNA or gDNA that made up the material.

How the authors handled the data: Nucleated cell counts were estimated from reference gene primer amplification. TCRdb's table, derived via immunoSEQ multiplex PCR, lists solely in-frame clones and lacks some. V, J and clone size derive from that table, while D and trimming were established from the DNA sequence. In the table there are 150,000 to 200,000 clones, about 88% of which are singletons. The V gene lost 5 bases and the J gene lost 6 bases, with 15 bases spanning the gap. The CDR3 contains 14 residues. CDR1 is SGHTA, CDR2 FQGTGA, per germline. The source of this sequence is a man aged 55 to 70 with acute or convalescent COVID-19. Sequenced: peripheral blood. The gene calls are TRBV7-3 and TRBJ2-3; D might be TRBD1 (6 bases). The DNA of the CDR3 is TGTGCCAGCAGCCAGTCCAGGGGAAGCGATACGCAGTATTTT. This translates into CASSQSRGSDTQYF.